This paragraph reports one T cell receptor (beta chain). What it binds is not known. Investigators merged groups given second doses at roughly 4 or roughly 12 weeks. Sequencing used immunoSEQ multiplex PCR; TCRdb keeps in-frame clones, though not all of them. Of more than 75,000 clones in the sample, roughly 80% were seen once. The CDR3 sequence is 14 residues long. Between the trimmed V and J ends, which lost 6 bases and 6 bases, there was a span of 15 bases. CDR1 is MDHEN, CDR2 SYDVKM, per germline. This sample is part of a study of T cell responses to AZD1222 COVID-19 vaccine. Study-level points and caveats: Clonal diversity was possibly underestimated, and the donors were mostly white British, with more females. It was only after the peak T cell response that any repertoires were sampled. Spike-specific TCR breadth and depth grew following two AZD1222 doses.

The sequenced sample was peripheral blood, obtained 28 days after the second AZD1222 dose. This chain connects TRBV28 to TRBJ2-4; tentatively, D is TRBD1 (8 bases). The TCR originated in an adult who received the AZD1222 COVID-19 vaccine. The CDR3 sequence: CASSTDREGNIQYF. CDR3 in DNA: TGTGCCAGCAGCACGGACAGGGAGGGAAACATTCAGTACTTC.